Detailed here is one TCR beta chain. The record originates from a study of T cell responses to AZD1222 COVID-19 vaccine. Study information: Both about-4-week and about-12-week second-dose recipients were combined.

The method was immunoSEQ multiplex PCR; TCRdb's version includes in-frame clones alone and lacks a portion of them. The sample lists some 120,000 clones; 87% were seen once. The CDR3 contains 16 residues. V was cut by 7 bases and J by 2 bases, with 17 bases left in between. Germline loops: CDR1 MNHEY, CDR2 SMNVEV (reference sequence). The sequence came from an adult in good health. The chain employs TRBV27 and TRBJ2-2; D may be TRBD1 (6 bases). Sample: peripheral blood, taken on day 0 of AZD1222 vaccination. The chain's CDR3 is CASTARGTTNTGELFF. Written as DNA, the CDR3 is TGTGCCAGCACCGCAAGGGGGACAACCAACACCGGGGAGCTGTTTTTT.